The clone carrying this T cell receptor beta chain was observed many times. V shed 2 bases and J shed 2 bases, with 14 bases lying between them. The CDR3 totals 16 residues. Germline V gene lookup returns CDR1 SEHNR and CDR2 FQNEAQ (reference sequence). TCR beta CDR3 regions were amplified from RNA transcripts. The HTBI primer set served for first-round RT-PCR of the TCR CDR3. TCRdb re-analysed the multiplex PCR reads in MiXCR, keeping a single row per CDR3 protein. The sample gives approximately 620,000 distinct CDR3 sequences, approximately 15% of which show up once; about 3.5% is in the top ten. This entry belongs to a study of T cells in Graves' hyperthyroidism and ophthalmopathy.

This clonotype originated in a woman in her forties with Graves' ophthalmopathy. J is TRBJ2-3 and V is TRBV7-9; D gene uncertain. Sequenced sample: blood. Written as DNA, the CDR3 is TGTGCCAGCAGCTTAATGGGTAGTGGAGTCACAGATACGCAGTATTTT. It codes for CASSLMGSGVTDTQYF.